What follows is one T cell receptor beta chain and its context. The entry originates in a study of blood T cell repertoires in COVID-19. Looking at the study overall: Spain, Italy and the United States supplied samples that represented acute and convalescent COVID-19. In each case, the material was cDNA or gDNA derived from T cells, B-cell-depleted T cells, or PBMCs.

Some clones are missing from TCRdb's copy, which holds only in-frame ones; the method was immunoSEQ multiplex PCR. Of just under 300,000 clones listed, around 84% were seen once; the top ten hold 1.3%. Between the trimmed V and J ends, which lost 6 bases and 4 bases, there was a span of 25 bases. There are 18 residues in the CDR3. The germline gives CDR1 MNHEY, CDR2 SVGEGT. The chain recombines TRBV6-2 or TRBV6-3 with TRBJ2-1; TRBD2 might be the D (6 bases). Sequenced sample: peripheral blood. This TCR derives from a man aged 65-85 years with acute or convalescent COVID-19. The CDR3 DNA follows: TGTGCCAGCAGCGCGCAGGTGCGTGGGGGGAGGAGGTACAATGAGCAGTTCTTC. Its protein product is CASSAQVRGGRRYNEQFF.